What follows is one TCR beta chain and its context. The antigen remains undetermined. The sample originates from a study of tumor-infiltrating lymphocytes in localized non-small cell lung cancer. Study summary: Patients included smokers and never-smokers with various histologies, some sampled after neoadjuvant chemotherapy.

Profiled with immunoSEQ multiplex PCR; TCRdb holds only in-frame clones, not every one. The profile shows over 14,000 clones, roughly 82% of them singletons. Study results and limitations: No link was found between tumor T-cell fraction and recurrence-free survival. Different pieces of the same tissue were used for each assay.

CDR1 is MNHNY, CDR2 SVGAGI, per germline (reference sequence). The length of the CDR3 is 13 residues. Trimming removed 0 bases from V and 2 bases from J, with 4 bases in between. The receptor's source is a human donor with non-small cell lung cancer. Sequenced sample: lung tumor tissue. V gene TRBV6-6 combines with J gene TRBJ1-1; no clear D. The CDR3 region is CASSYSANTEAFF. DNA of the CDR3: TGTGCCAGCAGTTACTCCGCCAACACTGAAGCTTTCTTT.